The clone carrying this T cell receptor (beta chain) was counted once. Its antigen is currently unknown. Stated treatment: around 19 received Ad26.COV2.S at low or high dose, single or two shots; roughly five received placebo; per-sample allocation not given. Repertoires come from day 63 after the first vaccine or placebo injection. The data derive from a study of Ad26.COV2.S vaccination and SARS-CoV-2 variants. Study-level information: Intramuscular Ad26.COV2.S at 5x10^10 or 1x10^11 viral particles. Overall study results and limits: Using TCR breadth and depth analyses may have led to underestimated total T cell responses. Vaccine recipients and placebo recipients showed similar non-spike TCR breadth.

Germline V gene lookup returns CDR1 SGHAT and CDR2 FQNNGV. V was pared by 3 bases and J by 4 bases, with 27 bases between. The CDR3 is 19 amino acids. Sequencing was performed with immunoSEQ multiplex PCR; in TCRdb, only in-frame clones are kept and a portion is missing. The sample lists fewer than 600,000 clones, roughly nine tenths occurring once. This clonotype was sampled from a person aged 18-60 years who received the Ad26.COV2.S COVID-19 vaccine or a placebo. The material sequenced was peripheral blood, taken in a trial of Ad26.COV2.S vaccine versus placebo. The chain has TRBV11-2 and TRBJ2-5, with a possible D match to TRBD2 (6 bases). The CDR3, as DNA: TGTGCCAGCAGCTTTAAGGCGGGGCAGGGATTTTCATTAGGAGAGACCCAGTACTTC. This translates into CASSFKAGQGFSLGETQYF.